These 11 T cell receptor beta chains were sequenced from one sample in a study of T cells in Graves' hyperthyroidism and ophthalmopathy. Amplified TCR beta CDR3 regions derived from RNA transcripts. The HTBI primer set served for first-round RT-PCR of the TCR CDR3. Each CDR3 protein is one row after TCRdb ran MiXCR on the multiplex PCR reads. Of about 640,000 distinct CDR3 sequences detected, about a fifth appear once; the ten largest clones hold about 34%. Sequenced material: blood. The source of these receptors is a man younger than 45 with Graves' ophthalmopathy.

This chain links TRBV5-1 with TRBJ2-5; possibly TRBD1 for D (6 bases). The germline V gene has CDR1 SGHRS and CDR2 YFSETQ. The CDR3 is 16 residues long. V dropped 2 bases and J dropped 3 bases, with 17 bases sitting between them. CDR3 DNA: TGCGCCAGCAGCTTCCCGGGATCAGGGGTGGAAGAGACCCAGTACTTC. It encodes CASSFPGSGVEETQYF.

The V gene is TRBV20-1, the J gene TRBJ1-3; 10 nucleotides line up with TRBD1. The CDR3 loop spans 15 amino acids. The germline CDR1 and CDR2 sequences are DFQATT and SNEGSKA (reference sequence). V shed 5 bases, J shed 0 bases, and the junction held 4 bases outside the gene matches. The CDR3 DNA is TGCAGTGCTGGGGACAGGGGCGGCTCTGGAAACACCATATATTTT. Translating gives CSAGDRGGSGNTIYF.

This clonotype has ten or more counts. The chain employs TRBV11-2 and TRBJ2-1; D gene ambiguous. Germline loops: CDR1 SGHAT, CDR2 FQNNGV. This CDR3 is 13 amino acids long. Trimming stripped 2 bases from V and 2 bases from J, with 4 bases between. The chain's CDR3 is CASSLSTYNEQFF. As DNA, the CDR3 is TGTGCCAGCAGCTTATCTACCTACAATGAGCAGTTCTTC.

This clonotype was seen only a few times. The chain links TRBV14 to TRBJ2-3, with D maybe TRBD2 (6 bases). V lost 4 bases and J 2 bases, leaving 16 bases between the germline ends. This CDR3 comprises 16 residues. From germline, CDR1 is SGHDN and CDR2 FVKESK. CDR3 sequence (DNA): TGTGCCAGCAGCCTCCTCGAAGGAGGGAACACAGATACGCAGTATTTT. Translation: CASSLLEGGNTDTQYF. Supplemented by reference TRBV14 and TRBJ2-3, the full variable domain reads EAGVTQFPSHSVIEKGQTVTLRCDPISGHDNLYWYRRVMGKEIKFLLHFVKESKQDESGMPNNRFLAERTGGTYSTLKVQPAELEDSGVYFCASSLLEGGNTDTQYFGPGTRLTVL.

The chain joins TRBV7-3 to TRBJ2-1; D possibly uses TRBD1 or TRBD2 (5 bases each). Trimming removed 3 bases at V and 3 bases at J, with 12 bases between. Germline V lookup: CDR1 SGHTA, CDR2 FQGTGA. The CDR3 spans 15 residues. The CDR3 DNA reads TGTGCCAGCAGCTTGTGGGGGAACGACTACAATGAGCAGTTCTTC. Translation: CASSLWGNDYNEQFF.

This clonotype was detected ten times or more. The chain is built from TRBV3-1 and TRBJ2-7; 7 bases map to TRBD2. Germline V lookup: CDR1 LGHDT, CDR2 YNNKEL (reference sequence). The CDR3 is 13 residues long. Trimming removed 0 bases from V and 6 bases from J; junction bases left unmatched: 2. The CDR3 coding sequence is TGTGCCAGCAGCCAAGATGGGGAGGGCGAGCAGTACTTC. It is translated as CASSQDGEGEQYF.

The rearrangement links TRBV6-2 or TRBV6-3 to TRBJ2-1, with 8 bases matching TRBD1. There are 15 residues in the CDR3. V lost 6 bases and J lost 3; bases outside the gene matches: 7. Germline values: CDR1 MNHEY, CDR2 SVGEGT. The CDR3 region has the DNA TGTGCCAGCAGCCTGACAGGGGATCACTACAATGAGCAGTTCTTC. Its translation is CASSLTGDHYNEQFF.

This clonotype was seen a few times. The chain carries TRBV20-1 and TRBJ2-5, with D perhaps matching TRBD2 (5 bases). Germline assignment: CDR1 DFQATT and CDR2 SNEGSKA (reference sequence). The CDR3 loop spans 14 amino acids. Trimming took off 1 base at V and 4 bases at J, with 13 bases between the two ends. The CDR3 DNA reads TGCAGTGCTAGAGGGGAGACCAGCTTAGAGACCCAGTACTTC. Its translation is CSARGETSLETQYF.

The chain is built from TRBV11-2 and TRBJ2-2; D not certain. The V end lost 3 bases, the J end lost 7 bases, and 12 bases lay between the germline ends. The CDR3 loop spans 14 amino acids. The germline gives CDR1 SGHAT, CDR2 FQNNGV. CDR3 sequence: CASSFGNFFGELFF. The CDR3 DNA reads as TGTGCCAGCAGCTTTGGCAATTTTTTCGGGGAGCTGTTTTTT.

This clonotype has ten or more counts. J is TRBJ1-4 and V is TRBV18; no clear D. V gave up 3 bases and J gave up 0 bases, with 2 bases separating them. Germline V gene lookup returns CDR1 KGHSH and CDR2 LQKENI. The CDR3 sequence is 13 residues long. The CDR3 here is CASSPATNEKLFF. Written as DNA, the CDR3 is TGTGCCAGCTCACCTGCAACTAATGAAAAACTGTTTTTT.

This clonotype was detected many times. This chain joins TRBV12-3 or TRBV12-4 and TRBJ2-2, with a tentative D call TRBD1 (6 bases). The ends were cut back, 6 bases at V and 4 bases at J, with 15 bases in the middle. The length of the CDR3 is 15 residues. The CDR3 DNA sequence: TGTGCCAGCAGGTTACAGGGACGAGGCACCGGGGAGCTGTTTTTT. Amino acids: CASRLQGRGTGELFF.